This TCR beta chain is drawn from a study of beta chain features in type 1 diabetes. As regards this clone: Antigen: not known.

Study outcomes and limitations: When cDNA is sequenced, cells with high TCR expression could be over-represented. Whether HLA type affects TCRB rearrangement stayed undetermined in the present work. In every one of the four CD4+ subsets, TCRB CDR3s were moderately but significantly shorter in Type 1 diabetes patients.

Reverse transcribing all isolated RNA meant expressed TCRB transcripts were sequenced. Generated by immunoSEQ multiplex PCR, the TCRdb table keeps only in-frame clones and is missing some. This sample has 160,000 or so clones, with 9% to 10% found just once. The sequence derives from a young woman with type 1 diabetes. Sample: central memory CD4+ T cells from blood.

The DNA of the CDR3 is TGTGCCAGCAGCCCCCCCGGGACTAGGGACAATGAGCAGTTCTTC. It is translated as CASSPPGTRDNEQFF. The rearrangement uses TRBV4-2 and TRBJ2-1; TRBD2 agrees at 8 bases. Trimming removed 4 bases from V and 5 bases from J; junction bases left unmatched: 7. Germline values: CDR1 LGHNA, CDR2 YNFKEQ. This CDR3 region has 15 residues.